Below, one T cell receptor (beta chain) is given with its context. This CDR3 is built from 18 residues. Germline loops: CDR1 LNHDA, CDR2 SQIVND (reference sequence). V shed 6 bases, J shed 3 bases, and the junction held 14 bases outside the gene matches. The data were taken from a study of blood T cell repertoires in COVID-19. For the study at large: The United States, Italy and Spain were the sources of the acute and convalescent COVID-19 samples. Nucleic acid was either cDNA or gDNA, and it came from T cells, B-cell-depleted T cells, or PBMCs.

Original data processing: Amplifying reference gene primers gave estimates of nucleated cell counts. Libraries were prepared by immunoSEQ multiplex PCR; TCRdb keeps only in-frame clonotypes and omits some of them. That table supplies the V and J calls and clone size; D and trimming were determined from the DNA. Among 200,000 to 300,000 clones listed, 75% to 90% were seen once. J is TRBJ2-7 and V is TRBV19; 13 bases match TRBD2. The sequenced material came from peripheral blood. This clonotype was obtained from a man aged 60 to 69 who had recovered from COVID-19. CDR3 residues: CASSSTSGGSKTLYEQYF. CDR3 coding DNA: TGTGCCAGTAGCTCGACTAGCGGGGGGTCCAAAACCCTCTACGAGCAGTACTTC.